This T cell receptor (beta chain) derives from a study of response to subunit inactivated influenza vaccine. General observations from the study: Few additional T cells are recruited per seasonal influenza vaccination, authors suggested.

Each CDR3 protein is one row after TCRdb ran MiXCR on the RT-PCR reads. The table records under 850,000 distinct CDR3 sequences, around 18% of them present only once. In its sample, this clonotype was seen a few times. Its target is unknown. Sequencing used PBMCs from blood, obtained around 5 days after vaccination. This sequence was found in a man aged 45-60 years who received an inactivated influenza vaccine.

The CDR3 spells CATSDFNPTSGSYEQYF. The CDR3 DNA reads TGTGCCACCAGTGATTTTAACCCGACTAGCGGGAGTTACGAGCAGTACTTC. The chain employs TRBV24-1 and TRBJ2-7; TRBD2 matches at 12 bases. This CDR3 is built from 17 residues. Germline CDR1 reads KGHDR; CDR2 reads SFDVKD. Losses at the gene ends were 1 base for V and 4 bases for J; bases not matched to a gene: 7.